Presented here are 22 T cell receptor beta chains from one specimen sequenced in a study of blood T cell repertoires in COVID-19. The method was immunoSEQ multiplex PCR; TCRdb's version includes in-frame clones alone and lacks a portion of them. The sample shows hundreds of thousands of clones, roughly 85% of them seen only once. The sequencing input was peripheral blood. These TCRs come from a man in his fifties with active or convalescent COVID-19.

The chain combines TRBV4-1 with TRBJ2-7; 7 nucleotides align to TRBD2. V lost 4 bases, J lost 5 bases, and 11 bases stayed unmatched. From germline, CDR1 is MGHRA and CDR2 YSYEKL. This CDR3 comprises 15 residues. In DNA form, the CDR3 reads TGCGCCAGCAGCCCCAGGGAGGGTTTAGGGCACGAGCAGTACTTC. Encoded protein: CASSPREGLGHEQYF.

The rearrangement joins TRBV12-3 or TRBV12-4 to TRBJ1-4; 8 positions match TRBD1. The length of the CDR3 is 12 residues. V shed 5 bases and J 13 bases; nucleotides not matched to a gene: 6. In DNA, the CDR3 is TGTGCCAGCAGTCCTAGGACAGGGACACTGTTTTTT. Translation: CASSPRTGTLFF.

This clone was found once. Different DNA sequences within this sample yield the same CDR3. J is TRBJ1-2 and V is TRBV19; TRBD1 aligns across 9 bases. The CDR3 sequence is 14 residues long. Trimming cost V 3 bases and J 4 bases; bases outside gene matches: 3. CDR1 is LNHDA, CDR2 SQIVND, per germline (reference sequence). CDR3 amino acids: CASSMGQGPYGYTF. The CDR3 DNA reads TGTGCCAGTAGTATGGGACAGGGCCCCTATGGCTACACCTTC.

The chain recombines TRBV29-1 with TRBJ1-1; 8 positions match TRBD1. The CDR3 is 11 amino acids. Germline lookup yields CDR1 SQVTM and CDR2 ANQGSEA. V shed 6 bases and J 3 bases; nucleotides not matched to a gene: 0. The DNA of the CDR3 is TGCAGCGTGACAGGGGACACTGAAGCTTTCTTT. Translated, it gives CSVTGDTEAFF.

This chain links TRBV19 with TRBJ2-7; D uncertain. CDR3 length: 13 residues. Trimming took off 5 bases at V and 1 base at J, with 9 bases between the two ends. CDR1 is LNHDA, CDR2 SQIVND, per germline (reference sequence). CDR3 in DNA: TGTGCCAGTAGTTCCCCAGGATCCTACGAGCAGTACTTC. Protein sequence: CASSSPGSYEQYF.

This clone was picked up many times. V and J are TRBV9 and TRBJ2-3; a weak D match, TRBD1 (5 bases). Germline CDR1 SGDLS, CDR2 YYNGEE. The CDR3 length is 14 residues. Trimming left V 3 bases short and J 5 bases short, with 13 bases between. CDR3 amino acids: CASSGQGTVDTQYF. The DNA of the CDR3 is TGTGCCAGCAGCGGTCAGGGAACGGTAGATACGCAGTATTTT.

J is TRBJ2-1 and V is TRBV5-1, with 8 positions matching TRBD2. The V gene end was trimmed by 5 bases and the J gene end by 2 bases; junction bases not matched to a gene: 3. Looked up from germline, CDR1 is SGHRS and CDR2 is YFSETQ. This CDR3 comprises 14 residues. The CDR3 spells CASRSGSPYNEQFF. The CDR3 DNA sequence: TGCGCCAGCAGAAGCGGGAGCCCCTACAATGAGCAGTTCTTC.

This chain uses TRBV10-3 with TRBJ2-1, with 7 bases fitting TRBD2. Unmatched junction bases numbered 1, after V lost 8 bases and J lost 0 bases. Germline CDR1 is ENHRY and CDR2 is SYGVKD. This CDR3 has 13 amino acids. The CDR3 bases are TGTGCCATCGGACTAGTCTCCTACAATGAGCAGTTCTTC. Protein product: CAIGLVSYNEQFF.

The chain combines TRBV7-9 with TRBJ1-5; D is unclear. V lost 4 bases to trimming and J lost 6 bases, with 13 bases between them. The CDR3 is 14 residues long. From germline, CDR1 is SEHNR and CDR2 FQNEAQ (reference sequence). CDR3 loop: CASSSDKVRQPQHF. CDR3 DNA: TGTGCCAGCAGCTCAGACAAGGTGCGTCAGCCCCAGCATTTT.

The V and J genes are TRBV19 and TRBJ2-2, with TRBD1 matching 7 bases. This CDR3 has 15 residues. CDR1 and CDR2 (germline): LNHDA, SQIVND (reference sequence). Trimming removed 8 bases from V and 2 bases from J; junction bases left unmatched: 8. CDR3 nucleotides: TGTGCCAGTGGGCCGGGACAGATAAACACCGGGGAGCTGTTTTTT. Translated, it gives CASGPGQINTGELFF.

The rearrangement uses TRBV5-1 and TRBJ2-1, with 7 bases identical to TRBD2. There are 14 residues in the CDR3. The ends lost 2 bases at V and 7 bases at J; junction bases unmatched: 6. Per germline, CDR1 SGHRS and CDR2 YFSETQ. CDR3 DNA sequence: TGCGCCAGCAGCTTTACGGGAGGCGGGAATGAGCAGTTCTTC. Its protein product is CASSFTGGGNEQFF.

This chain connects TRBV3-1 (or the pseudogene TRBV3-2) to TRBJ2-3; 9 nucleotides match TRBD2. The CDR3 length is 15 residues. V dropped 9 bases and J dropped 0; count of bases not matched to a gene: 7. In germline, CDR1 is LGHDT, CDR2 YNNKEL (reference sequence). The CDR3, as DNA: TGTGCCAGTCGATCTAGCGGGGTTAGCACAGATACGCAGTATTTT. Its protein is CASRSSGVSTDTQYF.

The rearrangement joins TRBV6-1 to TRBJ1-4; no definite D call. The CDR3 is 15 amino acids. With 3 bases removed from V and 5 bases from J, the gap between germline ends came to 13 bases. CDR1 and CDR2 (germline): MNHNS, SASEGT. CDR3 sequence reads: CASSEWRRSNEKLFF. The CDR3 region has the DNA TGTGCCAGCAGTGAGTGGAGGCGTTCAAATGAAAAACTGTTTTTT.

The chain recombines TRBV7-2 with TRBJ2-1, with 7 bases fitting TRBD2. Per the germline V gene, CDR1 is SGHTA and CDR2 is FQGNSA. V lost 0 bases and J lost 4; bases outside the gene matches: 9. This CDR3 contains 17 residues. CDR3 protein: CASSLAPSSGQYNEQFF. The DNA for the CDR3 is TGTGCCAGCAGCTTAGCACCGTCTAGCGGACAATACAATGAGCAGTTCTTC.

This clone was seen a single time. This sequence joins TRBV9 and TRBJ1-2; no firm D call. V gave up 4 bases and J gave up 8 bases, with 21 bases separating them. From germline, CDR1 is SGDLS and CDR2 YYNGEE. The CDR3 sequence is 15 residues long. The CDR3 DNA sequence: TGTGCCAGCAGCCCTTCTCCGGGGTCTCCCGGGGGCTACACCTTC. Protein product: CASSPSPGSPGGYTF.

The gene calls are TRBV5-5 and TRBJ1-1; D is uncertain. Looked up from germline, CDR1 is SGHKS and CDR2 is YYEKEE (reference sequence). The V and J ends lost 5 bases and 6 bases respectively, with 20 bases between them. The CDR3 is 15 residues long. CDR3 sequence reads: CASRYYSEVWAEAFF. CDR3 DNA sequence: TGTGCCAGCAGATATTACAGTGAAGTTTGGGCTGAAGCTTTCTTT.

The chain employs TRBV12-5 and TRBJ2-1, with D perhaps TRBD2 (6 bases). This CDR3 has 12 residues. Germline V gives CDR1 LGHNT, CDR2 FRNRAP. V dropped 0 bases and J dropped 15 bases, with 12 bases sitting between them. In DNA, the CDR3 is TGTGCTAGTGGTTTGGTTAGCGGTTGGCGGTTCTTC. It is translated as CASGLVSGWRFF.

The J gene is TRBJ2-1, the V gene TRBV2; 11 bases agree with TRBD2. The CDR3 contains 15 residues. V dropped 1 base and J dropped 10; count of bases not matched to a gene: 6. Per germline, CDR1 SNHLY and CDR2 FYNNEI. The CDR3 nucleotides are TGTGCCAGCAGTGAAGACACTAGCGGGAGCCCCGAGCAGTTCTTC. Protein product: CASSEDTSGSPEQFF.

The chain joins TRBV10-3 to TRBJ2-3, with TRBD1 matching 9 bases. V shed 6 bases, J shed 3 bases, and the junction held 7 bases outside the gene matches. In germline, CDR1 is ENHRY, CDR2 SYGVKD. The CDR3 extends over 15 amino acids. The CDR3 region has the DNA TGTGCCATCAGGAAGGGACAGGGTTTAACAGATACGCAGTATTTT. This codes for CAIRKGQGLTDTQYF.

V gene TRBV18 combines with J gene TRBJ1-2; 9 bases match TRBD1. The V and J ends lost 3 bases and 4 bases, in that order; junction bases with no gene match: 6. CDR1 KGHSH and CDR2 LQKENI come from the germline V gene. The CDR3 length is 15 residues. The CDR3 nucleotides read TGTGCCAGCTCACCCAGGACAGGGGAGGGCTATGGCTACACCTTC. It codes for CASSPRTGEGYGYTF.

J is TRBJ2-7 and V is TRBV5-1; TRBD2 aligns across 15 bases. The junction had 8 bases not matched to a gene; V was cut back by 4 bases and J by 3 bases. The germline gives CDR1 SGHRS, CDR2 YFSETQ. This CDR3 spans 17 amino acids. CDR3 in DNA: TGCGCCAGCAGCCTCGGGACTAGCGGGAGGCAAAGCTACGAGCAGTACTTC. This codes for CASSLGTSGRQSYEQYF.

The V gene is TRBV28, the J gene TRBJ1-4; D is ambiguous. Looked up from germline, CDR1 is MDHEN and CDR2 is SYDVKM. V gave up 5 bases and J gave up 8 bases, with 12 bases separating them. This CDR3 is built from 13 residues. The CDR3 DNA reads TGTGCCAGCAGTAAGCGGGCGGGGGAAAAACTGTTTTTT. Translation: CASSKRAGEKLFF.